The T cell receptor (beta chain) described here comes from a study of vaccination and CD4 T cells after COVID-19. On the study more broadly: Each participant underwent a two-dose regimen of either the BNT162b2 or the mRNA-1273 vaccine.

Treatment of the sample: roughly ten-day PBMC culture with coronavirus spike peptide pools or control peptides (ViraFEST assay). The Oncomine TCR Beta short-read assay generated sequence data from the DNA of cultured CD4+ T cells. One entry per CDR3 protein results from TCRdb running MiXCR on the PCR reads. This sample has roughly 10,000 distinct CDR3 sequences, with around 42% found just once. This clonotype was found a few times. Its matching antigen is unknown. The CDR3 loop spans 16 amino acids. This chain links TRBV12-1 with TRBJ2-3; the DNA was not compared with TRBD1, the D call given in the table. TRBV12-1 counts as a pseudogene. The TCR originated in a human donor who had recovered from COVID-19. Specimen: CD4+ T cells from blood, cultured in vitro. CDR3 loop: CASSPPVAGGRDTQYF. CDR3 in DNA: TGTGCCAGCAGCCCCCCTGTGGCAGGGGGTAGAGATACGCAGTATTTT.